This TCR beta chain derives from a study of regulatory T cells in long-lasting Graves disease. Study-wide findings and caveats: It was possible that the small sample size reduced accuracy.

The germline V gene has CDR1 SGHRS and CDR2 YFSETQ. The CDR3 covers 14 residues. The V and J ends lost 2 bases and 1 base respectively, with 9 bases between them. A note on this clonotype: The antigen is not known. The missing conserved phenylalanine or tryptophan at the end of this CDR3 makes a read error likely.

Time point denoted: persistent/refractory GD, antithyroid drugs over 5 years with positive TRAb. PBMCs provided the RNA from which the TCR library was made. Assembly of TCR beta libraries relied on iRepertoire HTBI primers together with Arm-PCR of CDR3 regions. As handled by the study authors: Detected in the samples were approximately 58 TRBV and 15 or so TRBJ segments. TCRdb re-called the multiplex PCR reads with MiXCR, one entry per CDR3 protein. TCRdb, rather than the study authors, made the V and J calls. This sample has fewer than 600,000 distinct CDR3 sequences, with less than 25% found just once.

This receptor was obtained from a female donor with Graves disease. The starting material was peripheral blood mononuclear cells (PBMCs), obtained when the disease was refractory, from a patient treated with antithyroid drugs. The gene calls are TRBV5-1 and TRBJ1-1; D gene uncertain. The DNA for the CDR3 is TGCGCCAGCAGCTTCCCCCGAGAGAACACTGAAGCTTTCCTT. This translates into CASSFPRENTEAFL.